The T cell receptor beta chain under discussion was sequenced for a study of blood T cell repertoires in COVID-19. Repertoires were generated with immunoSEQ multiplex PCR, while TCRdb's copy carries only in-frame clones and drops some. The data contain under 250,000 clones, 85% of them singletons. This TCR was sampled from a woman aged 45-60 years with acute COVID-19. Sequencing was performed on PBMCs or T cells enriched from blood (not recorded which).

The CDR3 region is CASSVRPGGSTEAFF. CDR3 in DNA: TGTGCCAGTAGTGTCCGTCCTGGCGGGTCCACTGAAGCTTTCTTT. This chain joins TRBV19 and TRBJ1-1, with D unclear. Trimming removed 5 bases from V and 4 bases from J, with 17 bases in between. Germline V gene lookup returns CDR1 LNHDA and CDR2 SQIVND (reference sequence). This CDR3 is 15 amino acids long.